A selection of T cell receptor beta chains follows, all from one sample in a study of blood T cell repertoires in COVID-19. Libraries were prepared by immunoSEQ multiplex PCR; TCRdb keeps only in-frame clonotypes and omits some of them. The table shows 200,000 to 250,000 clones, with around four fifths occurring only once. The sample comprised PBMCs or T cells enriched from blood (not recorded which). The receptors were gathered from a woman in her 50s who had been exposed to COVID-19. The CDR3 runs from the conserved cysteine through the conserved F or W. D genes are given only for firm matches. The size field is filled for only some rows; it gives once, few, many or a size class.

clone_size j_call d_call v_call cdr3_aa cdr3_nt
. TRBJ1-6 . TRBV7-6 CASSGRGDSPLHF TGTGCCAGCAGCGGGAGGGGGGATTCACCCCTCCACTTT
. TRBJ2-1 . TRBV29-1 CSVEVRVYNEQFF TGCAGCGTTGAGGTGAGGGTCTACAATGAGCAGTTCTTC
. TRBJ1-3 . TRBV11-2 CASSFGDRNTIYF TGTGCCAGCAGCTTTGGGGACAGAAACACCATATATTTT
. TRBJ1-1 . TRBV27 CASSLSPGNTEAFF TGTGCCAGCAGTTTATCGCCAGGAAACACTGAAGCTTTCTTT
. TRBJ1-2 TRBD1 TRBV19 CASSTYRGRNYGYTF TGTGCCAGTAGTACATACAGGGGGCGAAACTATGGCTACACCTTC
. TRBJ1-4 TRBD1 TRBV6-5 CASRDRGREKLFF TGTGCCAGCAGGGACAGGGGGCGAGAAAAACTGTTTTTT
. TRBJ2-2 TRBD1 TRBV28 CASSSRTGVTGELFF TGTGCCAGCAGTTCAAGGACAGGAGTCACCGGGGAGCTGTTTTTT
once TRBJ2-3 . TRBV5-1 CASRSEPSSTDTQYF TGCGCCAGCAGGTCTGAGCCCTCTAGCACAGATACGCAGTATTTT
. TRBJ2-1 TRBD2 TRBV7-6 CASSLVTSGVTRDEQFF TGTGCCAGCAGCTTAGTTACTAGCGGGGTTACGAGGGATGAGCAGTTCTTC
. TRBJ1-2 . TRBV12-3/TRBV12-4 CASSYPGQGGYTF TGTGCCAGCAGTTACCCGGGACAAGGGGGCTACACCTTC
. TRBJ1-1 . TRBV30 CAWSANRVLNTEAFF TGTGCCTGGAGTGCCAACCGGGTACTAAACACTGAAGCTTTCTTT
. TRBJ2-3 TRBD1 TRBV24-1 CATSFRDRFTDTQYF TGTGCCACCAGTTTCCGGGACAGATTCACAGATACGCAGTATTTT
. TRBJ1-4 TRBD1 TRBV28 CASFPGGQGKEKLFF TGTGCCAGCTTCCCAGGGGGACAGGGGAAGGAAAAACTGTTTTTT
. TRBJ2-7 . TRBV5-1 CASSLGAGPGEQYF TGCGCCAGCAGCTTGGGGGCAGGGCCGGGCGAGCAGTACTTC
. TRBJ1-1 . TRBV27 CASSSYLGTYDTEAFF TGTGCCAGCAGCTCATATTTGGGGACATATGACACTGAAGCTTTCTTT
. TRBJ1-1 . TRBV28 CASTLGGAVGAFF TGTGCCAGCACCCTCGGTGGGGCGGTAGGGGCTTTCTTT
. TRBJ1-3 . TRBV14 CASSQGGFLSGNTIYF TGTGCCAGCAGCCAAGGAGGTTTCCTCTCTGGAAACACCATATATTTT
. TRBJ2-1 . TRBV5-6 CASSFLRESYNEQFF TGTGCCAGCAGCTTTCTTCGGGAATCCTACAATGAGCAGTTCTTC
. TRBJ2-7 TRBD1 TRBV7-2 CASSPRTGGLGSYEQYF TGTGCCAGCAGCCCGCGGACAGGGGGCCTAGGGAGTTACGAGCAGTACTTC
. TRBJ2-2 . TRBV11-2 CASSPQGNTGELFF TGTGCCAGCAGCCCACAGGGGAACACCGGGGAGCTGTTTTTT
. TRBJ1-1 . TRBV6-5 CASSRRTENTEAFF TGTGCCAGCAGTCGAAGGACAGAAAACACTGAAGCTTTCTTT
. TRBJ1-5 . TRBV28 CASSLGGRNQPQHF TGTGCCAGCAGTTTAGGGGGGAGGAATCAGCCCCAGCATTTT
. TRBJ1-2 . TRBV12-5 CASGPSGVGGYTF TGTGCTAGTGGCCCCTCAGGGGTGGGTGGCTACACCTTC
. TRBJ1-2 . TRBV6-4 CASKGDLGYTF TGTGCCAGCAAGGGGGACCTTGGGTACACCTTC
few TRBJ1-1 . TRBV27 CASSLSLLNTEAFF TGTGCCAGCAGTTTATCCCTACTAAACACTGAAGCTTTCTTT
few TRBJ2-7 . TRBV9 CASSVGPSSYEQYF TGTGCCAGCAGCGTAGGTCCCAGCTCCTACGAGCAGTACTTC
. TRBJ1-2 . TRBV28 CASRRGGSYGYTF TGTGCCAGCCGCCGGGGAGGGAGCTATGGCTACACCTTC
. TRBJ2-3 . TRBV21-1 CASSKGVDRVGTDTQYF TGTGCCAGCAGCAAAGGGGTGGACAGGGTCGGTACAGATACGCAGTATTTT
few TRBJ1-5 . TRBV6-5 CASSYSAEPHQPQHF TGTGCCAGCAGTTACTCCGCAGAACCCCATCAGCCCCAGCATTTT
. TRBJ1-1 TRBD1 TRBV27 CASSRTGDTEAFF TGTGCCAGCAGTCGGACAGGGGACACTGAAGCTTTCTTT
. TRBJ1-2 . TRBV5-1 CASSLAGNYGYTF TGCGCCAGCAGCTTGGCAGGCAACTATGGCTACACCTTC
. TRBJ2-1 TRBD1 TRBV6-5 CASSTGGPLKEQFF TGTGCCAGCAGTACAGGGGGACCCCTGAAAGAGCAGTTCTTC
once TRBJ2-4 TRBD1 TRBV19 CASSQDRGVDIQYF TGTGCCAGTTCCCAGGACAGGGGCGTGGACATTCAGTACTTC
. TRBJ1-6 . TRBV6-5 CASTRELYSPLHF TGTGCCAGCACGAGGGAGCTTTATTCACCCCTCCACTTT
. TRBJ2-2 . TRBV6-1 CASSETRGTGELFF TGTGCCAGCAGTGAGACTAGGGGCACCGGGGAGCTGTTTTTT
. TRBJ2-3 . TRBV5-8 CASSPRGRSSTDTQYF TGTGCCAGCAGCCCCCGGGGGAGATCTAGCACAGATACGCAGTATTTT
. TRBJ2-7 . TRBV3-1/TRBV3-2 CASSRGRTALEQYF TGTGCCAGCAGCCGAGGCCGGACAGCGCTCGAGCAGTACTTC